The TCR beta chain under discussion was sequenced for a study of shared clonotypes between healthy human individuals (dated by TCRdb to between 2020 and 2021). In the study overall: A couple of women and three men aged 18 to 49 years were included in the cohort. For each donor, three plates each were used for CD4 naive and CD4 memory, two plates were used for CD8 naive, and one plate was used for CD8 memory. To estimate repertoire size and how much clonotype sharing occurs between individuals, the study deeply sequenced the blood TCR repertoires of roughly 5 healthy adults. To increase sequencing depth and limit assay-specific biases, different laboratories used diverse techniques to prepare libraries and sequence TCR repertoires. Leukapheresis yielded between about 0.85 and 10 billion PBMCs per donor.

Using the deep immunoSEQ assay, multiplex PCR amplified TCR CDR3 regions from genomic DNA. For each cell subset, the extracted genomic DNA was distributed evenly across all wells of several immunoSEQ 96-well plates, and each plate served as one replicate. Each replicate PCR for sorted subsets received roughly 0.2 ug genomic DNA, equal to 30,000 or so T cell genomes. Purified libraries were measured with a Qubit 3.0 fluorometer, size-checked on a Bioanalyzer 2100, and measured again with the KAPA Library Quantification kit. Every immunoSEQ 96-well plate was sequenced on a separate single-read 150-cycle Illumina NextSeq 550 flow cell. Regarding the original processing steps: Because the immunoSEQ output included only junctional sequences and no quality scores, the filtering could not be the same as the filtering used for full-length reads. Sequences were annotated with PyIR, a Python wrapper for IgBLAST v1.9, and V/J genes and CDR3 were assigned using IMGT germline references. Reads with weak V/J assignments (E-value above 1e-6), missing CDR3, stop codons, out-of-frame junctions, or ambiguous translated residues were removed. V3J clonotypes were defined as sequences sharing an identical inferred V gene, J gene, and CDR3 amino acid sequence. Percentage overlap between repertoires was calculated by dividing the number of shared unique clonotypes by the size of the smaller repertoire. Repertoire richness was assessed with RTK rarefaction, the Chao1 estimator, and Recon v2.1 estimates of unobserved clonotypes. For all TCRbeta clonotypes obtained by the gDNA method from several donors, generation probabilities were computed with OLGA. TCRdb stores this immuneACCESS table with in-frame sequences only. Part of the clones is absent; in the studies checked, under half of the shortfall reflects unresolved V genes, and no reason is known for the rest. V and J calls and clone size are given by that table; D and trimming were obtained from the DNA. The sample yields approximately 1.5 million clones; 98% were counted once. Clones ranked in the top ten supply approximately 0.44% of the sample.

Its CDR3 holds 17 amino acids, cysteine through phenylalanine. The sequence is cut down to CDR3 DNA, 51 bases in frame from base 1. Taken from the germline V gene, the CDR1 and CDR2 loops are KGHSH and LQKENI. Trimming removed 1 base from V and 5 bases from J; the gene matches leave 10 bases unexplained. The donors were healthy, HIV-negative adults with no recently reported acute infections or vaccinations. All donors were Caucasian adults living in Nashville, Tennessee, USA. Magnetic negative selection was used to enrich CD4+ T cells, after which naive cells were positively selected on CD45RA and the negative fraction became the memory subset. After blood collection by leukapheresis, PBMCs were isolated using Ficoll-Histopaque density gradient centrifugation and then cryopreserved in the vapor phase of liquid nitrogen. Analytical flow cytometry was used to check the purity and quantity of each magnetically sorted T cell population. Genomic DNA was isolated from each sorted fraction and quantified by UV absorbance on a Nanodrop 2000c.

A remark on this clone: Its recognized antigen is unknown. No much larger clone is present one base from it, and per-base qualities are unavailable.

Paper-wide results and their limitations: Only blood was sampled, and tissue TCR repertoires likely differ from those in blood. The genetic and exposure-history diversity represented was limited by the small number of donors. Estimated clonotype richness was generally larger for naive than for memory subsets. Even with the large sequencing depth, rarefaction of the sorted-subset datasets indicated that sequencing was incomplete. Approximately 5% of naive CD4, 3% to 4% of naive CD8, approximately 2% of memory CD4, and over 0.35% of memory CD8 clonotypes were shared across four donors. Based on pairwise subsampling, the degree of clonotype sharing among donors was expected to be affected by sequencing depth. Clonotypes shared by all four sorted-subset donors showed higher generation probabilities than non-shared clonotypes.

Material: naive CD4+ T cells sorted from blood. The label giving this sample's cell subset or site can be read as: CD45RA+ positively selected. The clonotype comes from a man aged 25-45 years in good health. This sequence uses TRBV18 and TRBJ1-5; 8 bases in the junction line up with TRBD1. In nucleotide form, the sequence is TGTGCCAGCTCACCACTCCCGGCAGGGGGCTCTGATCAGCCCCAGCATTTT. Its coded protein is CASSPLPAGGSDQPQHF.